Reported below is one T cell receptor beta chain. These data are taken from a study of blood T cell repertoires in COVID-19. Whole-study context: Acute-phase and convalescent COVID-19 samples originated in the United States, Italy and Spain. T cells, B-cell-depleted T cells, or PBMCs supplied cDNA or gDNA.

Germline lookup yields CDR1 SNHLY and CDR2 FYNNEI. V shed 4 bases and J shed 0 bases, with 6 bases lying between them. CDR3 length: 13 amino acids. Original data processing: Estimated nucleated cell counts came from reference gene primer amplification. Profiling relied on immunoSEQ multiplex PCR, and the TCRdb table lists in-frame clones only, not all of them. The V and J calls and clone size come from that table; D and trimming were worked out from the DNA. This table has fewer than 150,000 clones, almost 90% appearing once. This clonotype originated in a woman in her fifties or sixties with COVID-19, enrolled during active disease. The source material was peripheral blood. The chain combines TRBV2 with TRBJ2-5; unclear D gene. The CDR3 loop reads CASSGPDQETQYF. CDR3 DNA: TGTGCCAGCAGTGGTCCGGACCAAGAGACCCAGTACTTC.